Below, 18 T cell receptor beta chains from the same sample are listed, as sequenced in a study of a mutant IDH1 vaccine in newly diagnosed glioma. Sequenced by immunoSEQ multiplex PCR; TCRdb stores in-frame clones only, minus some. The sample yields some 15,000 clones, approximately 80% seen once. Time point in this sample: baseline, week 1 (first vaccination visit). Treatment denoted: pre-vaccination baseline after standard-of-care therapy. Sample: PBMCs, taken from a glioma patient treated with radiotherapy, temozolomide or both. All receptors derive from a man in his forties with glioma.

This clone counts as large. The rearrangement joins TRBV7-9 to TRBJ2-6; TRBD1 agrees at 7 bases. V was pared by 5 bases and J by 0 bases, with 10 bases of the junction left unmatched. The CDR3 length is 18 residues. The germline gives CDR1 SEHNR, CDR2 FQNEAQ (reference sequence). In DNA, the CDR3 is TGTGCCAGCAGCCATGACAGGGATGAGGGCTCTGGGGCCAACGTCCTGACTTTC. It is translated as CASSHDRDEGSGANVLTF.

V gene TRBV7-8 combines with J gene TRBJ2-1; a weak D match, TRBD2 (6 bases). V lost 6 bases to trimming and J lost 5 bases, with 17 bases between them. Germline V lookup: CDR1 SGHVS, CDR2 FQNEAQ. The CDR3 sequence is 15 residues long. CDR3 nucleotide sequence: TGTGCCAGCAGGGAGGGAAGCGGGCTTAACAATGAGCAGTTCTTC. Translation gives CASREGSGLNNEQFF.

V is TRBV28 and J is TRBJ2-1; 14 bases fit TRBD2. The CDR3 extends over 17 amino acids. CDR1 is MDHEN and CDR2 is SYDVKM in the germline V gene. The junction had 9 bases not matched to a gene; V was cut back by 4 bases and J by 7 bases. CDR3 region: CASSSLSGLAGDNEQFF. DNA of the CDR3: TGTGCCAGCAGTTCTCTCTCGGGACTAGCGGGAGATAATGAGCAGTTCTTC.

The chain has TRBV5-4 and TRBJ2-2; D gene ambiguous. The V end was cut by 4 bases, the J end by 0 bases, with 4 bases between. The CDR3 has 13 amino acids. CDR1 is SGHNT, CDR2 YYREEE, per germline (reference sequence). CDR3 sequence: CASSTSNTGELFF. The DNA of the CDR3 is TGTGCCAGCAGCACCTCGAACACCGGGGAGCTGTTTTTT. Together with reference TRBV5-4 and TRBJ2-2, the CDR3 gives the full variable domain: ETGVTQSPTHLIKTRGQQVTLRCSSQSGHNTVSWYQQALGQGPQFIFQYYREEENGRGNFPPRFSGLQFPNYSSELNVNALELDDSALYLCASSTSNTGELFFGEGSRLTVL.

This chain uses TRBV30 with TRBJ2-2, with 8 bases identical to TRBD2. The CDR3 sequence is 14 residues long. Germline CDR1 is GTSNPN and CDR2 is SVGIG (reference sequence). The trim removed 7 bases at V and 1 base at J, leaving 5 bases unmatched. CDR3 sequence reads: CASKLAENTGELFF. The CDR3 DNA reads as TGTGCCTCGAAACTAGCGGAGAACACCGGGGAGCTGTTTTTT.

V is TRBV5-8 and J is TRBJ2-4; 7 bases are a match to TRBD1. The CDR3 contains 18 residues. The germline V gene encodes CDR1 SGHTS and CDR2 YDEGEE. Trimming took 1 base from V and 3 from J; bases not matched to a gene: 13. CDR3: CASSLQGRGTLYKNIQYF. DNA of the CDR3: TGTGCCAGCAGCTTGCAGGGCAGGGGGACCCTTTACAAAAACATTCAGTACTTC.

This chain links TRBV7-2 with TRBJ2-3; TRBD2 matches 12 bases. Germline V gives CDR1 SGHTA, CDR2 FQGNSA. V was pared by 4 bases and J by 3 bases, with 8 bases of the junction left unmatched. The CDR3 has 17 residues. In DNA form, the CDR3 reads TGTGCCAGCAGCTCCCGACTAGCGGGAGTGGTGACAGATACGCAGTATTTT. Protein sequence: CASSSRLAGVVTDTQYF.

J is TRBJ2-5 and V is TRBV19; D gene uncertain. Deletions cut 5 bases from V and 4 bases from J, with 11 bases between. CDR3 size: 13 residues. Per the germline V gene, CDR1 is LNHDA and CDR2 is SQIVND (reference sequence). CDR3 nucleotide sequence: TGTGCCAGTAGTTTTAGTTACACAGAGACCCAGTACTTC. Translated: CASSFSYTETQYF.

The rearrangement links TRBV4-3 to TRBJ2-1; weak D call: TRBD2 (5 bases). The CDR3 covers 14 residues. V gave up 3 bases and J gave up 8 bases, with 14 bases separating them. Looked up from germline, CDR1 is LGHNA and CDR2 is YSLEER. The CDR3 protein is CASSQDLTSYEQFF. The DNA of the CDR3 is TGCGCCAGCAGCCAGGATCTAACTAGTTATGAGCAGTTCTTC.

The table lists this clone with a few counts. The chain links TRBV29-1 to TRBJ2-3; D perhaps matches TRBD1 (6 bases). The germline V and J ends were trimmed by 3 bases and 3 bases, with 10 bases remaining between them. Germline CDR1 is SQVTM and CDR2 is ANQGSEA. This CDR3 has 13 residues. For the CDR3, the DNA is TGCAGCGTTGACAGGGGCCGGACAGATACGCAGTATTTT. Its protein product is CSVDRGRTDTQYF.

V usage is TRBV5-3 and J usage is TRBJ2-7; D is ambiguous. TRBV5-3 is an ORF for which the function is uncertain. The CDR3 totals 11 residues. Trimming stripped 5 bases from V and 6 bases from J, with 9 bases between. The CDR3, as DNA: TGTGCCAGAAGTTACGACTTCGAGCAGTACTTC. It is translated as CARSYDFEQYF.

V usage is TRBV30 and J usage is TRBJ1-6; D is undetermined. V lost 2 bases to trimming and J lost 0 bases, with 5 bases between them. This CDR3 is built from 14 residues. The V gene's germline CDR1 is GTSNPN and CDR2 SVGIG (reference sequence). In nucleotides, the CDR3 is TGTGCCTGGAGTTCTTTCTCCTATAATTCACCCCTCCACTTT. Encoded protein: CAWSSFSYNSPLHF.

V usage is TRBV11-3 and J usage is TRBJ1-1; the match to TRBD1 covers 10 bases. CDR1 SGHNT and CDR2 YENEEA come from the germline V gene. J lost 4 bases, V lost 1 base, and 3 bases had no gene match. The length of the CDR3 is 15 residues. The CDR3 DNA follows: TGTGCCAGCAGCTTAGTGGGACAGGGGAGCACTGAAGCTTTCTTT. It specifies CASSLVGQGSTEAFF.

In regard to this clone: At the DNA level, this CDR3 is encoded by other sequences in the same sample as well. J is TRBJ2-3 and V is TRBV10-3, with D tentatively TRBD1 or TRBD2 (6 bases each). V was cut by 8 bases and J by 1 base, with 13 bases left in between. This CDR3 has 14 amino acids. Germline-derived CDR1 and CDR2 are ENHRY and SYGVKD. The CDR3 here is CAIGPEGGTDTQYF. For the CDR3, the DNA is TGTGCCATCGGGCCGGAGGGGGGCACAGATACGCAGTATTTT.

The chain joins TRBV19 to TRBJ2-5; 10 bases fit TRBD1. Per the germline V gene, CDR1 is LNHDA and CDR2 is SQIVND (reference sequence). The CDR3 has 18 amino acids. With V trimmed by 3 bases and J by 5 bases, 15 bases remained unmatched. The DNA for the CDR3 is TGTGCCAGTAGTATCAGAGGATTGGGAGACAGGGGGCCCGAGACCCAGTACTTC. Protein: CASSIRGLGDRGPETQYF.

This clone occurred once. The chain uses TRBV27 and TRBJ2-5; 8 bases are a match to TRBD2. The CDR3 is 16 residues long. Per germline, CDR1 MNHEY and CDR2 SMNVEV (reference sequence). Unmatched junction bases numbered 11, after V lost 5 bases and J lost 3 bases. CDR3 sequence reads: CASSGGQGAGEETQYF. DNA of the CDR3: TGTGCCAGCAGTGGGGGCCAGGGAGCGGGAGAAGAGACCCAGTACTTC.

This sequence joins TRBV25-1 and TRBJ2-1, with D possibly matching TRBD2 (6 bases). The ends were cut back, 3 bases at V and 12 bases at J, with 12 bases in the middle. The length of the CDR3 is 12 residues. CDR1 and CDR2 from the germline V gene are MGHDK and SYGVNS. The CDR3 nucleotides read TGTGCCAGCAGTGATGGGGGGTCTGCGCAGTTCTTC. Translating gives CASSDGGSAQFF.

Notes on this clone: Other DNA sequences of this sample code for an identical CDR3. V and J are TRBV7-9 and TRBJ2-5; D ambiguous. CDR1 and CDR2 (germline): SEHNR, FQNEAQ (reference sequence). This CDR3 has 11 amino acids. Trimming shortened V by 5 bases and J by 2 bases, and 3 bases separated the two germline ends. The CDR3 reads CASSPQETQYF. Written as DNA, the CDR3 is TGTGCCAGCAGCCCACAAGAGACCCAGTACTTC.